The clone carrying this T cell receptor beta chain has a handful of counts. Its antigen is currently unknown. This specimen comes from a study of identical twins. Regarding the study as a whole: For out-of-frame alpha sequences shared by twins, low generation probability was in excess. Modelling underestimated the level of out-of-frame TCR alpha sharing observed in monozygotic twins.

Everyone who gave samples was a healthy Caucasian. A universal primer site arose from template switching, and cDNA bore unique molecular identifiers. One entry per CDR3 protein, called by TCRdb with MiXCR from the 5' RACE reads. Of just over 450,000 distinct CDR3 sequences in the sample, approximately 15% are singletons; the top ten hold 0.52%. Separately, the same data were catalogued under a study of yellow fever vaccine responses in identical twins.

Sequencing input: CD4+ T cells sorted from blood. The sequence was obtained from a woman in her late teens or twenties in good health.

CDR3: CASSERAGVNTGELFF. The CDR3 DNA is TGCGCCAGCAGTGAACGGGCGGGAGTGAACACCGGGGAGCTGTTTTTT. V and J are TRBV10-2 and TRBJ2-2, with 7 bases lining up with TRBD2. Losses at the gene ends were 3 bases for V and 1 base for J; bases not matched to a gene: 5. CDR1 is WSHSY and CDR2 is SAAADI in the germline V gene. The CDR3 has 16 residues.